Described below is a single TCR beta chain sequence and its context. Per germline, CDR1 SGHAT and CDR2 FQDESV (reference sequence). The CDR3 is 15 residues long. The J segment lost 0 bases and the V segment lost 5 bases, leaving 6 bases of the junction unmatched. This record comes from a study of blood T cell repertoires in COVID-19. Across the study: Material from acute and convalescent COVID-19 was sourced from the United States, Italy and Spain. In each case, the material was cDNA or gDNA derived from T cells, B-cell-depleted T cells, or PBMCs.

Original processing notes: Estimated nucleated cell counts came from reference gene primer amplification. This table comes from immunoSEQ multiplex PCR, and its TCRdb copy is limited to in-frame clones, with some not included. The V and J calls and clone size were taken over from that table, and D and trimming were inferred from the DNA. The sample includes 200,000 or so clones, approximately 84% of them seen just once. The sample taken for sequencing was peripheral blood. The source of this sequence is a man older than 75 with acute or convalescent COVID-19. The rearrangement links TRBV11-1 to TRBJ2-7, with 8 bases matching TRBD1. DNA for the CDR3: TGTGCCAGCAGCGTCCAGGGGGCTTCCTCCTACGAGCAGTACTTC. Its protein is CASSVQGASSYEQYF.